These 8 T cell receptor beta chains originate from one sample sequenced in a study of blood T cell dynamics during melanoma immunotherapy. Data came from immunoSEQ multiplex PCR; TCRdb stores just in-frame clones and leaves some out. The table includes 8,000 to 10,000 clones, roughly 85% detected once. The time point: week 3, after first cycle of checkpoint inhibitor. Source: blood, taken from a patient treated with checkpoint blockade. The receptors were gathered from a human donor with melanoma.

The chain employs TRBV25-1 and TRBJ2-1, with D uncertain. CDR3 length equals 12 residues. V lost 10 bases to trimming and J lost 6 bases, with 13 bases between them. Germline-derived CDR1 and CDR2 are MGHDK and SYGVNS. CDR3 DNA sequence: TGTGCCACCATCGGTTTGGTCAATGAGCAGTTCTTC. The encoded protein is CATIGLVNEQFF.

This chain connects TRBV5-1 to TRBJ2-5; D possibly uses TRBD1 or TRBD2 (5 bases each). V lost 6 bases and J 4 bases, leaving 19 bases between the germline ends. CDR3 length: 15 amino acids. Germline lookup yields CDR1 SGHRS and CDR2 YFSETQ. CDR3 amino acids: CASTTVWGLGETQYF. Here the CDR3 DNA reads TGCGCCAGCACCACCGTCTGGGGGTTAGGAGAGACCCAGTACTTC.

A single count supports this clone. The rearrangement links TRBV7-2 to TRBJ2-5, with 9 bases lining up with TRBD1. The J call may not be correct, given that the DNA end is closer to TRBJ2-7. The CDR3 has 18 amino acids. The germline V gene has CDR1 SGHTA and CDR2 FQGNSA. In DNA, the CDR3 is TGTGCCAGCAGCTCGTATTCCCGAGGCCGGGACAGGGTCTACGAGCAGTACTTC. Amino acid sequence: CASSSYSRGRDRVYEQYF.

This clone was counted a single time. The chain is built from TRBV19 and TRBJ2-1, with TRBD1 matching 9 bases. CDR1 and CDR2 from the germline V gene are LNHDA and SQIVND (reference sequence). CDR3 length: 16 residues. V was clipped by 6 bases and J by 0 bases; unmatched bases: 6. CDR3 sequence: CASSDRGSSSYNEQFF. CDR3 nucleotides: TGTGCCAGTAGCGACAGGGGGTCGAGCTCCTACAATGAGCAGTTCTTC. Based on the CDR3 plus reference TRBV19 and TRBJ2-1, the full variable domain is DGGITQSPKYLFRKEGQNVTLSCEQNLNHDAMYWYRQDPGQGLRLIYYSQIVNDFQKGDIAEGYSVSREKKESFPLTVTSAQKNPTAFYLCASSDRGSSSYNEQFFGPGTRLTVL.

In its sample, this clone was seen once. The chain links TRBV10-2 to TRBJ2-5, with 7 positions matching TRBD2. The germline gives CDR1 WSHSY, CDR2 SAAADI. This CDR3 has 15 amino acids. With V trimmed by 3 bases and J by 5 bases, 9 bases remained unmatched. As DNA, the CDR3 is TGCGCCAGCAGTGACGGTACGGGGGGTAAGGAGACCCAGTACTTC. Protein sequence: CASSDGTGGKETQYF.

The chain links TRBV9 to TRBJ2-1, with 11 positions matching TRBD2. V dropped 0 bases and J dropped 10; count of bases not matched to a gene: 3. Per the germline V gene, CDR1 is SGDLS and CDR2 is YYNGEE. The CDR3 has 14 amino acids. In DNA, the CDR3 is TGTGCCAGCAGCGTAGAACTAGCGGGGGTCGAGCAGTTCTTC. Translated: CASSVELAGVEQFF.

This chain connects TRBV7-2 to TRBJ2-1, with 8 bases aligning to TRBD1. The CDR3 runs to 16 residues. V shed 0 bases, J shed 4 bases, and the junction held 5 bases outside the gene matches. Germline lookup yields CDR1 SGHTA and CDR2 FQGNSA. CDR3 region: CASSLASRGPYNEQFF. For the CDR3, the DNA is TGTGCCAGCAGCTTAGCCTCCAGGGGGCCTTACAATGAGCAGTTCTTC.

The DNA for the CDR3 is TGTGCCAGCAGCCCCGACATTAGCAATCAGCCCCAGCATTTT. Translation gives CASSPDISNQPQHF. The chain links TRBV4-2 to TRBJ1-5; unclear D gene. Trimming left V 4 bases short and J 0 bases short, with 7 bases between. The CDR3 loop spans 14 amino acids. In germline, CDR1 is LGHNA, CDR2 YNFKEQ.